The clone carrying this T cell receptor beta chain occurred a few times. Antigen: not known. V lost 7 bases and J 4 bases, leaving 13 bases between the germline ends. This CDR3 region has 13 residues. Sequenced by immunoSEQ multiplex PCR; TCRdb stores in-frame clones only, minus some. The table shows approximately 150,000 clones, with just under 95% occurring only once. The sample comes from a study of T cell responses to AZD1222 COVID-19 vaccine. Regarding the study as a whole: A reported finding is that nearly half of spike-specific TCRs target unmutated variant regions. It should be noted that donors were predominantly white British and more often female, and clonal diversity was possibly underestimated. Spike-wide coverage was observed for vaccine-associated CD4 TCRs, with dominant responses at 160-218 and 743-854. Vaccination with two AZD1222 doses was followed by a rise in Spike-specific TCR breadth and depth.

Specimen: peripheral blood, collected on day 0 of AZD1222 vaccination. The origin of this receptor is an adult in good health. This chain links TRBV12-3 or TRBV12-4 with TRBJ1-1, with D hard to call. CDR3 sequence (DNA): TGTGCCAGCAACTCATATACCGCCACTGAAGCTTTCTTT. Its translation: CASNSYTATEAFF.